This T cell receptor (beta chain) was found in a study of graft-versus-host responses after intestinal transplantation. TCRdb's copy holds only in-frame clones and misses some; the assay was immunoSEQ multiplex PCR. The table has roughly 20,000 clones, around 56% seen once. CDR1 SGHAT and CDR2 FQNNGV come from the germline V gene. V shed 4 bases and J 5 bases; nucleotides not matched to a gene: 5. The CDR3 runs to 16 residues. Sequencing was performed on alloreactive CD4+ T cells from a mixed lymphocyte reaction culture, taken before intestinal transplant. Subset reported: CFSE-low proliferating T cells sorted from roughly six-day pre-transplant mixed lymphocyte reaction (GvH or HvG direction). The receptor was isolated from a human patient who received an intestinal transplant. The chain recombines TRBV11-2 with TRBJ2-1, with TRBD2 identical over 13 bases. CDR3 sequence: CASSSRGTSGDNEQFF. CDR3 sequence (DNA): TGTGCCAGCAGCTCACGAGGGACTAGCGGGGACAATGAGCAGTTCTTC. The variable domain in full, completed from reference TRBV11-2 and TRBJ2-1, reads EAGVAQSPRYKIIEKRQSVAFWCNPISGHATLYWYQQILGQGPKLLIQFQNNGVVDDSQLPKDRFSAERLKGVDSTLKIQPAKLEDSAVYLCASSSRGTSGDNEQFFGPGTRLTVL.